This note documents a single T cell receptor (beta chain) sequence. V dropped 0 bases and J dropped 4; count of bases not matched to a gene: 6. The CDR3 spans 16 residues. CDR1 and CDR2 (germline): SGHTA, FQGNSA. Original data processing: Nucleated cell counts were estimated from reference gene primer amplification. Here immunoSEQ multiplex PCR was the method, and the copy in TCRdb shows in-frame clones only, minus some. The DNA gave D and trimming, while V, J and clone size come from that table. This table holds about 260,000 clones, roughly 90% found once. This entry belongs to a study of blood T cell repertoires in COVID-19. Turning to the study itself: Acute and convalescent COVID-19 samples came from the United States, Italy and Spain. In each case, the material was cDNA or gDNA derived from T cells, B-cell-depleted T cells, or PBMCs.

This TCR was recovered from a human donor in a cohort sampled during active COVID-19. The sample taken for sequencing was peripheral blood. The chain uses TRBV7-2 and TRBJ1-5, with 7 bases lining up with TRBD1. The CDR3: CASSLATGAGNQPQHF. For the CDR3, the DNA is TGTGCCAGCAGCTTAGCCACAGGGGCGGGTAATCAGCCCCAGCATTTT.